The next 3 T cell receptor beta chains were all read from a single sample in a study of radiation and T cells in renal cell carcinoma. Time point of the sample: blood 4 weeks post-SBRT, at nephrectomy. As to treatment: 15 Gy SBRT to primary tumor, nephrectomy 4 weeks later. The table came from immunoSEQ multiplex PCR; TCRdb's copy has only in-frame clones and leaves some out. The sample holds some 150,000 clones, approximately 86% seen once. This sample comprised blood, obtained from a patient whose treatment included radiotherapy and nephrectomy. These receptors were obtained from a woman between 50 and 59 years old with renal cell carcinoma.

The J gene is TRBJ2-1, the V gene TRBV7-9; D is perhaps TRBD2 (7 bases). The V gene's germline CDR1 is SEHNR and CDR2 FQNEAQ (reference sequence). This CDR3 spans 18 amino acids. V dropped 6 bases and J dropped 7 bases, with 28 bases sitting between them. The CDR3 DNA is TGTGCCAGCAGTCCCGACCATTTGCGGGGGCGATCAGGGAATGAGCAGTTCTTC. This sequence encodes CASSPDHLRGRSGNEQFF.

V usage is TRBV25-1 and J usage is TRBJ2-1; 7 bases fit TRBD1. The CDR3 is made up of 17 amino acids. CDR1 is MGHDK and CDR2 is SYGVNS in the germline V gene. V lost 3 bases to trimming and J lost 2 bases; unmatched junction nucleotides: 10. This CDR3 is CASSDSRTGSPYNEQFF. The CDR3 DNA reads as TGTGCCAGCAGTGACTCCAGGACAGGCTCCCCCTACAATGAGCAGTTCTTC.

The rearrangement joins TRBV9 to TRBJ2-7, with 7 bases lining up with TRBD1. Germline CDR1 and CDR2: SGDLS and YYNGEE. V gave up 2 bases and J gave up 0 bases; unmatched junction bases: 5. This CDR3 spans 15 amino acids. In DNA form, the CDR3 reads TGTGCCAGCAGCGTGACAGGGATGACCTCCTACGAGCAGTACTTC. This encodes CASSVTGMTSYEQYF.